This T cell receptor (beta chain) was found in a study of siplizumab effects on memory and regulatory T cells. Study-level points and caveats: Apparently more diverse than memory cells, naive T cells also seemed major alloresponse contributors.

This CDR3 contains 14 residues. The germline gives CDR1 MNHNS, CDR2 SASEGT. The trim removed 6 bases at V and 6 bases at J, leaving 8 bases unmatched. Profiling relied on immunoSEQ multiplex PCR, and the TCRdb table lists in-frame clones only, not all of them. The sample carries 90,000 to 120,000 clones, about 90% recorded once. On this clone: Its antigen is unidentified.

The receptor was isolated from a human donor in good health. The V call is TRBV6-1, the J call TRBJ2-3; 8 positions agree with TRBD2. Material: Tregs sorted from blood. The CDR3 region is CASSRGGHEDTQYF. In nucleotides, the CDR3 is TGTGCCAGCAGCCGGGGGGGCCATGAGGATACGCAGTATTTT.